This is a list of T cell receptor beta chains from one sample in a study of T cell repertoires in cytomegalovirus infection. These receptors' antigens are unknown. MiXCR was run by TCRdb on the reads, yielding one entry per CDR3 protein. Of roughly 990,000 distinct CDR3 sequences in the sample, approximately 31% are singletons; the top ten hold about 14%. The input for sequencing was cultured CD8+ T cells from PBMCs, taken from culture after CMV antigen stimulation. The receptors shown here come from a human donor in good health (CMV status not recorded). Some clones in this sample may be carry-over from other donors' samples. CDR3s include the opening cysteine and the closing phenylalanine or tryptophan. Each record gives: V gene, clone size, J gene, D gene, CDR3 protein, CDR3 DNA. D genes are given only for firm matches. For some rows the clone size is stated as once, few or many, or as a class when expanded; others skip it.

TRBV27	few	TRBJ1-1	NA	CASSSSREANTEAFF	TGTGCCAGCAGTTCGAGTAGGGAGGCGAACACTGAAGCTTTCTTT
TRBV7-9	many	TRBJ1-2	TRBD1	CASSSGQGGYGYTF	TGTGCCAGCAGCTCCGGACAGGGCGGATATGGCTACACCTTC
TRBV7-9	NA	TRBJ2-3	TRBD1	CASSWGRGIPDTQYF	TGTGCCAGCAGCTGGGGCAGGGGGATCCCAGATACGCAGTATTTT
TRBV12-3/TRBV12-4	NA	TRBJ1-3	NA	CASSLDTGNTIYF	TGTGCCAGCAGCCTGGACACTGGAAACACCATATATTTT
TRBV28	few	TRBJ2-5	NA	CASSFAGSWQETQYF	TGTGCCAGCAGTTTCGCGGGGAGTTGGCAAGAGACCCAGTACTTC
TRBV7-9	few	TRBJ2-4	NA	CASSAGYSATKNIQYF	TGTGCCAGCAGCGCCGGCTATAGCGCAACTAAAAACATTCAGTACTTC
TRBV25-1	NA	TRBJ2-5	NA	CASSEWGGSQETQYF	TGTGCCAGCAGTGAATGGGGGGGCAGCCAAGAGACCCAGTACTTC
TRBV12-3/TRBV12-4	NA	TRBJ1-1	NA	CASSLSPGGGTEAFF	TGTGCCAGCAGTTTAAGCCCCGGGGGTGGCACTGAAGCTTTCTTT
TRBV27	NA	TRBJ1-1	NA	CASSTPAGTEAFF	TGTGCCAGCAGTACGCCGGCGGGCACTGAAGCTTTCTTT
TRBV9	NA	TRBJ2-1	NA	CASSVAPGVLLNEQFF	TGTGCCAGCAGCGTAGCGCCCGGGGTCTTGCTCAATGAGCAGTTCTTC
TRBV15	NA	TRBJ2-3	NA	CATSRDQYGGVPAYTQYF	TGTGCCACCAGCAGAGATCAATACGGCGGTGTTCCGGCCTATACGCAGTATTTT
TRBV6-1	NA	TRBJ1-1	NA	CASLGTRKAFF	TGTGCCAGCCTTGGGACGAGGAAAGCTTTCTTT
TRBV12-3/TRBV12-4	NA	TRBJ2-7	NA	CASRPSGSKTYEQYF	TGTGCCAGCAGGCCATCTGGGTCGAAAACCTACGAGCAGTACTTC
TRBV5-4	NA	TRBJ2-3	TRBD1	CASSFRGSLDTQYF	TGTGCCAGCAGCTTCAGGGGGTCGTTAGATACGCAGTATTTT
TRBV4-2	few	TRBJ2-5	NA	CASSQALGHHPQYF	TGTGCCAGCAGCCAAGCCTTAGGACACCATCCCCAGTACTTC
TRBV19	NA	TRBJ2-1	TRBD1	CASSAPGGTGDFF	TGTGCCAGTAGTGCCCCCGGGGGGACAGGGGACTTCTTC